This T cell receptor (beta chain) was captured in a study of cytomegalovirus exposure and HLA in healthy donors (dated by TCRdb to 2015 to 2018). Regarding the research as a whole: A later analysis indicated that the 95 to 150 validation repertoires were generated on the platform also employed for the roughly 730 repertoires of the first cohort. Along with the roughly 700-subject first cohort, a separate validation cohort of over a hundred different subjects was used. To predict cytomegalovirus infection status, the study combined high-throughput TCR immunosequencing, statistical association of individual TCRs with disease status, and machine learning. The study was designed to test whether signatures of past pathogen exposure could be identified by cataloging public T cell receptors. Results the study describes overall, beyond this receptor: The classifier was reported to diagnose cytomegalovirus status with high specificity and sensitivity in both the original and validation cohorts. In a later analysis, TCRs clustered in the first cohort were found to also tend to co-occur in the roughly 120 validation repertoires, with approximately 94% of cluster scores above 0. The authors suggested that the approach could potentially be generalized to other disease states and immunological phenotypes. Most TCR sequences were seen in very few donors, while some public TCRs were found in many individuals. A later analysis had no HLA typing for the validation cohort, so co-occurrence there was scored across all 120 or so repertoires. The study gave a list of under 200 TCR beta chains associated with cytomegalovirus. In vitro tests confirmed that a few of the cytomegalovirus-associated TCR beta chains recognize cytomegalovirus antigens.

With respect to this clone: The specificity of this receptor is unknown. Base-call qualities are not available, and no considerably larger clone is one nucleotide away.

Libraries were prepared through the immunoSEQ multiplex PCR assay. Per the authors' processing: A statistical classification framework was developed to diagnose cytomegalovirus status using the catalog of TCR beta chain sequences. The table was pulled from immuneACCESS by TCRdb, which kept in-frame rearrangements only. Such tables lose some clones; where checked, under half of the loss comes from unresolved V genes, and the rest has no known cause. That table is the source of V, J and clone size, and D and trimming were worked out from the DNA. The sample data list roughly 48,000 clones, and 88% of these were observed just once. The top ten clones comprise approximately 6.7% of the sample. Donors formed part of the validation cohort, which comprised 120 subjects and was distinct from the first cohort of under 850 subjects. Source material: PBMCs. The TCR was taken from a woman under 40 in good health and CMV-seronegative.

The bases read TGTGCCAGCAGTACCCTGAGAGGGGGCGGAGAAAAACTGTTTTTT. Protein translation: CASSTLRGGGEKLFF. This chain is built from TRBV28 and TRBJ1-4; 7 junctional bases match TRBD1. Trimmed from V: 5 bases; trimmed from J: 8 bases; junction bases lacking a gene match: 11. CDR1 MDHEN and CDR2 SYDVKM were looked up in the germline V gene. From the cysteine through the phenylalanine, the CDR3 covers 15 amino acids. Only the CDR3 part of the read is kept: 45 bases, read in frame from the first base.